This T cell receptor beta chain was retrieved from a study of blood T cell repertoires in COVID-19. Germline CDR1 reads LGHNA; CDR2 reads YSLEER. CDR3 size: 15 residues. Trimming removed 0 bases from V and 3 bases from J, with 12 bases in between. In the authors' workflow: How many nucleated cells were present was estimated from reference gene primer amplification. Sequencing used immunoSEQ multiplex PCR; TCRdb keeps in-frame clones, though not all of them. That table furnishes V, J and clone size, whereas the DNA furnished D and trimming. The sample lists 100,000 or so clones, 86% occurring once. V and J are TRBV4-3 and TRBJ2-7; D possibly corresponds to TRBD2 (5 bases). The sample comprised peripheral blood. The TCR comes from a man aged 55 to 70 with acute or convalescent COVID-19. The CDR3 coding sequence is TGCGCCAGCAGCCAAGATCTGCTAGCTTTCTACGAGCAGTACTTC. It yields the protein CASSQDLLAFYEQYF.